These 22 T cell receptor beta chains were all obtained from the same sample, sequenced in a study of shared clonotypes between healthy human individuals. CD45RO negativity and positive selection for CCR7 defined naive CD8 cells, a population that excluded terminally differentiated effector memory CD45RA+ cells. Data came from immunoSEQ multiplex PCR; TCRdb stores just in-frame clones and leaves some out. The sample contains hundreds of thousands of clones, roughly 96% of which appear only once. The specimen was naive CD8+ T cells sorted from blood. These receptors were obtained from a man aged 25 to 40 in good health.

The rearrangement uses TRBV7-3 and TRBJ2-3, with 12 bases that match TRBD2. Germline CDR1 SGHTA, CDR2 FQGTGA. The V segment lost 2 bases and the J segment 6 bases; nucleotides outside the gene matches: 3. This CDR3 has 15 amino acids. CDR3 loop: CASSLGLAGLDTQYF. CDR3 bases: TGTGCCAGCAGCTTAGGACTAGCGGGATTGGATACGCAGTATTTT. The variable domain in full, completed from reference TRBV7-3 and TRBJ2-3, reads GAGVSQTPSNKVTEKGKYVELRCDPISGHTALYWYRQSLGQGPEFLIYFQGTGAADDSGLPNDRFFAVRPEGSVSTLKIQRTERGDSAVYLCASSLGLAGLDTQYFGPGTRLTVL.

The chain uses TRBV9 and TRBJ1-5, with 11 bases lining up with TRBD1. The CDR3 has 14 residues. Germline assignment: CDR1 SGDLS and CDR2 YYNGEE. V was pared by 4 bases and J by 6 bases, with 3 bases of the junction left unmatched. CDR3 DNA: TGTGCCAGCAGCCTAGGGACAGGGGGTCAGCCCCAGCATTTT. The encoded protein is CASSLGTGGQPQHF.

This rearrangement joins TRBV19 to TRBJ2-7; D may correspond to TRBD1 or TRBD2 (5 bases each). The CDR3 runs 14 residues. CDR1 is LNHDA and CDR2 is SQIVND in the germline V gene (reference sequence). V was pared by 4 bases and J by 0 bases, with 10 bases between. The CDR3 spells CASSNGAGSYEQYF. The CDR3 nucleotides read TGTGCCAGTAGTAACGGGGCGGGCTCCTACGAGCAGTACTTC.

The genes are TRBV25-1 and TRBJ2-3, with unresolved D. The CDR3 sequence is 15 residues long. Per germline, CDR1 MGHDK and CDR2 SYGVNS. Trimming stripped 3 bases from V and 5 bases from J, with 15 bases between. The CDR3 DNA reads as TGTGCCAGCAGTGAGTCCCCAGGCGAACTAGATACGCAGTATTTT. Translating it yields CASSESPGELDTQYF.

This clone was detected only once. The V call is TRBV9, the J call TRBJ2-7; 16 bases are a match to TRBD2. The V and J ends lost 3 bases and 7 bases, in that order; junction bases with no gene match: 7. Per the germline V gene, CDR1 is SGDLS and CDR2 is YYNGEE. The CDR3 has 16 amino acids. The CDR3 protein is CASSAGTSGRANEQYF. The CDR3 DNA is TGTGCCAGCAGCGCGGGGACTAGCGGGAGGGCGAATGAGCAGTACTTC.

The rearrangement joins TRBV13 to TRBJ2-1; 10 bases align to TRBD2. Germline V gene sequence: CDR1 PRHDT, CDR2 FYEKMQ (reference sequence). This CDR3 region has 12 residues. Germline trimming cut 4 bases from V and 15 bases from J; bases unmatched to any gene: 6. CDR3 bases: TGTGCCAGCAGCTCCCTAGCGGGAGTCCTGTTCTTC. It specifies CASSSLAGVLFF.

The rearrangement joins TRBV5-1 to TRBJ2-2; perhaps TRBD2 as D (5 bases). The length of the CDR3 is 14 residues. Germline CDR1 SGHRS, CDR2 YFSETQ. The ends were cut back, 2 bases at V and 2 bases at J, with 7 bases in the middle. In nucleotides, the CDR3 is TGCGCCAGCAGCTTCCGGGGAAACACCGGGGAGCTGTTTTTT. Amino acids: CASSFRGNTGELFF.

The J gene is TRBJ2-3, the V gene TRBV7-2; no firm D call. Deletions cut 4 bases from V and 4 bases from J, with 15 bases between. The V gene's germline CDR1 is SGHTA and CDR2 FQGNSA. The CDR3 totals 15 residues. The chain's CDR3 is CASSSAEQGPDTQYF. The CDR3, as DNA: TGTGCCAGCAGCTCGGCCGAACAAGGTCCAGATACGCAGTATTTT.

This clone showed up just a few times. The chain recombines TRBV7-9 with TRBJ2-7, with TRBD2 matching over 10 bases. Germline V lookup: CDR1 SEHNR, CDR2 FQNEAQ (reference sequence). The CDR3 is 16 residues long. The V gene end was trimmed by 5 bases and the J gene end by 4 bases; junction bases not matched to a gene: 11. CDR3 sequence: CASSPGSLAGAYEQYF. The CDR3 DNA reads TGTGCCAGCAGCCCAGGTAGCCTAGCGGGAGCGTACGAGCAGTACTTC.

The J gene is TRBJ2-7, the V gene TRBV5-1; D is possibly TRBD2 (6 bases). This CDR3 is built from 16 residues. Germline CDR1 and CDR2: SGHRS and YFSETQ. V lost 2 bases, J lost 1 base, and 16 bases lay in between. The CDR3 DNA is TGCGCCAGCAGCTTCCCCCTGGGACTGAGGTCCTACGAGCAGTACTTC. Its protein is CASSFPLGLRSYEQYF.

The chain is built from TRBV5-1 and TRBJ2-5; weak D call: TRBD1 (5 bases). The CDR3 totals 15 residues. The germline V gene has CDR1 SGHRS and CDR2 YFSETQ. Trimming took 0 bases from V and 3 from J, leaving 12 bases between them. Written as DNA, the CDR3 is TGCGCCAGCAGCTTGGATTGGCGACAGAAAGAGACCCAGTACTTC. This encodes CASSLDWRQKETQYF.

V is TRBV11-2 and J is TRBJ2-5; D gene unclear. CDR1 SGHAT and CDR2 FQNNGV come from the germline V gene. The CDR3 consists of 14 residues. The V end lost 2 bases, the J end lost 5 bases, and 12 bases lay between the germline ends. The CDR3: CASSLIFGRETQYF. In nucleotides, the CDR3 is TGTGCCAGCAGCTTAATTTTTGGCCGGGAGACCCAGTACTTC.

The chain couples TRBV30 to TRBJ2-3, with 8 bases fitting TRBD2. The CDR3 consists of 17 residues. J gave up 0 bases and V 4 bases, and 12 bases lay outside the gene matches. CDR1 and CDR2 (germline): GTSNPN, SVGIG (reference sequence). This CDR3 reads CAWNGGNSGASTDTQYF. CDR3 coding DNA: TGTGCCTGGAACGGGGGAAATAGCGGGGCTAGCACAGATACGCAGTATTTT.

The chain uses TRBV11-2 and TRBJ1-1; 9 bases are a match to TRBD1. Germline-derived CDR1 and CDR2 are SGHAT and FQNNGV. The CDR3 is made up of 13 amino acids. The V segment lost 6 bases and the J segment 5 bases; nucleotides outside the gene matches: 4. The CDR3 region is CASRTGTGTEAFF. The CDR3 nucleotides are TGTGCCAGCAGAACCGGGACAGGGACTGAAGCTTTCTTT.

This sequence joins TRBV4-2 and TRBJ2-7; D gene uncertain. CDR1 and CDR2 from the germline V gene are LGHNA and YNFKEQ. The ends were cut back, 0 bases at V and 2 bases at J, with 11 bases in the middle. The CDR3 sequence is 15 residues long. This CDR3 reads CASSQDLPIPYEQYF. The CDR3 DNA reads as TGTGCCAGCAGCCAAGATTTACCTATACCCTACGAGCAGTACTTC.

The genes are TRBV7-9 and TRBJ2-7; tentatively, D is TRBD2 (6 bases). Trimming shortened V by 5 bases and J by 3 bases, and 14 bases separated the two germline ends. The germline V gene encodes CDR1 SEHNR and CDR2 FQNEAQ (reference sequence). This CDR3 spans 14 amino acids. The CDR3 is CASSPRDSIYEQYF. CDR3 coding DNA: TGTGCCAGCAGCCCCCGGGACTCTATCTACGAGCAGTACTTC.

The V and J genes are TRBV7-9 and TRBJ2-1; 9 bases align to TRBD1. Germline CDR1 SEHNR, CDR2 FQNEAQ (reference sequence). Trimming at V came to 5 bases and at J to 8 bases, leaving 7 bases not matched to a gene. The CDR3 contains 14 residues. The CDR3 DNA reads TGTGCCAGCAGCGGGACAGGGAAAGTCCATGAGCAGTTCTTC. It yields the protein CASSGTGKVHEQFF.

The chain employs TRBV28 and TRBJ1-1; D is undetermined. Germline V gene lookup returns CDR1 MDHEN and CDR2 SYDVKM. The CDR3 runs 11 residues. The V and J ends lost 1 base and 11 bases respectively, with 8 bases between them. The CDR3 region has the DNA TGTGCCAGCAGTTTATCATATAGGGCTTTCTTT. This gives the protein CASSLSYRAFF.

J is TRBJ2-7 and V is TRBV7-6; D may correspond to TRBD1 or TRBD2 (5 bases each). The CDR3 extends over 15 amino acids. Per the germline V gene, CDR1 is SGHVS and CDR2 is FNYEAQ. Trimming shortened V by 7 bases and J by 7 bases, and 23 bases separated the two germline ends. CDR3 in DNA: TGTGCCAGCACCCAACTGGACACCGGGGTAGGGGAGCAGTACTTC. It specifies CASTQLDTGVGEQYF.

To note about this clone: Different DNA sequences within this sample yield the same CDR3. J is TRBJ2-5 and V is TRBV7-6; D not resolved. V lost 5 bases to trimming and J lost 4 bases, with 5 bases between them. The germline V gene has CDR1 SGHVS and CDR2 FNYEAQ. CDR3 length: 11 residues. CDR3 sequence reads: CASSPGETQYF. The DNA of the CDR3 is TGTGCCAGCAGCCCCGGAGAGACCCAGTACTTC.

The chain joins TRBV7-9 to TRBJ1-2; D is unclear. Per germline, CDR1 SEHNR and CDR2 FQNEAQ (reference sequence). The CDR3 runs 17 residues. V shed 0 bases and J shed 5 bases, with 19 bases lying between them. Written as DNA, the CDR3 is TGTGCCAGCAGCTTAGCGCGGAGGGTAGATGAGACGTATGGCTACACCTTC. Protein: CASSLARRVDETYGYTF.

The V call is TRBV5-8, the J call TRBJ2-5; D call uncertain. The length of the CDR3 is 15 residues. Germline V gene lookup returns CDR1 SGHTS and CDR2 YDEGEE. V lost 2 bases, J lost 1 base, and 12 bases lay in between. The CDR3 loop reads CASSFGISGQETQYF. As DNA, the CDR3 is TGTGCCAGCAGCTTTGGGATCTCGGGCCAAGAGACCCAGTACTTC. Combining the CDR3 with reference TRBV5-8 and TRBJ2-5 gives the whole variable domain EAGVTQSPTHLIKTRGQQATLRCSPISGHTSVYWYQQALGLGLQFLLWYDEGEERNRGNFPPRFSGRQFPNYSSELNVNALELEDSALYLCASSFGISGQETQYFGPGTRLLVL.